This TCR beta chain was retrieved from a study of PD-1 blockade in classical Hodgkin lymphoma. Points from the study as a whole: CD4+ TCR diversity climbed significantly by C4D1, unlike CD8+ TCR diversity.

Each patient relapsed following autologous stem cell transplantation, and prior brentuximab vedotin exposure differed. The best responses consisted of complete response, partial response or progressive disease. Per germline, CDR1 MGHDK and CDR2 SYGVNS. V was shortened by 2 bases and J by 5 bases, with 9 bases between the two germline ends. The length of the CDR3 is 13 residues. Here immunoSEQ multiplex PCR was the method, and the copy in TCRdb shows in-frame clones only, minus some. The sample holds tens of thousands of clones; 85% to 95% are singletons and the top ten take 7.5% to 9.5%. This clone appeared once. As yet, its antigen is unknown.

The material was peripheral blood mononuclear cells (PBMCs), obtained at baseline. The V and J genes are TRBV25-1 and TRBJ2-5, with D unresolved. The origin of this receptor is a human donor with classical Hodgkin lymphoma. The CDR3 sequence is CASSELTPETQYF. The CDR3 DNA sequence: TGTGCCAGCAGTGAACTCACCCCGGAGACCCAGTACTTC.